These 7 T cell receptor beta chains came from one sample sequenced in a study of graft-versus-host responses after intestinal transplantation. Profiled with immunoSEQ multiplex PCR; TCRdb holds only in-frame clones, not every one. Among 77,000 or so clones listed, approximately 90% were seen once. The sequences come from PBMCs, collected 98 days after intestinal transplantation. The receptors derive from a human patient who received an intestinal transplant, so some T cells may come from the graft donor.

The chain recombines TRBV2 with TRBJ2-3; TRBD2 agrees at 8 bases. Germline-derived CDR1 and CDR2 are SNHLY and FYNNEI. The trim removed 3 bases at V and 4 bases at J, leaving 6 bases unmatched. The CDR3 has 15 residues. CDR3 in DNA: TGTGCCAGCAGTGATTCAACGGGGGGGTCAGATACGCAGTATTTT. Amino acid sequence: CASSDSTGGSDTQYF.

The chain employs TRBV6-5 and TRBJ2-3; 7 nucleotides agree with TRBD2. The germline V gene encodes CDR1 MNHEY and CDR2 SVGAGI. The CDR3 is 15 amino acids. Losses at the gene ends were 6 bases for V and 0 bases for J; bases not matched to a gene: 6. The CDR3 sequence: CASSLLAQSTDTQYF. The CDR3 DNA reads TGTGCCAGCAGCCTACTAGCGCAGAGCACAGATACGCAGTATTTT.

The chain employs TRBV29-1 and TRBJ2-5; D is tentatively TRBD1 or TRBD2 (5 bases each). Trimming shortened V by 4 bases and J by 5 bases, and 11 bases separated the two germline ends. In germline, CDR1 is SQVTM, CDR2 ANQGSEA. This CDR3 comprises 12 residues. Here the CDR3 reads CSVARGFETQYF. The CDR3 DNA reads as TGCAGCGTTGCGAGGGGCTTCGAGACCCAGTACTTC.

This clone has only one observation. V usage is TRBV29-1 and J usage is TRBJ2-1, with 9 bases matching TRBD2. V lost 0 bases to trimming and J lost 8 bases; unmatched junction nucleotides: 2. The V gene's germline CDR1 is SQVTM and CDR2 ANQGSEA. The CDR3 sequence is 13 residues long. This CDR3 is CSVEETSGYEQFF. The CDR3 DNA reads TGCAGCGTTGAAGAAACTAGCGGGTATGAGCAGTTCTTC.

This clone occurred once. The rearrangement joins TRBV5-1 to TRBJ2-1, with 7 nucleotides matching TRBD1. Trimming at V came to 4 bases and at J to 6 bases, leaving 4 bases not matched to a gene. The CDR3 covers 13 residues. Germline CDR1 is SGHRS and CDR2 is YFSETQ. The CDR3 loop reads CASSLDRANEQFF. The DNA of the CDR3 is TGCGCCAGCAGCCTTGACAGGGCCAATGAGCAGTTCTTC.

The CDR3 DNA is TGTGCCAGCAGTTCCACCTACCGCCGACAGCTCTATGGCTACACCTTC. This sequence encodes CASSSTYRRQLYGYTF. This rearrangement joins TRBV13 to TRBJ1-2; a weak D match, TRBD1 (5 bases). Per germline, CDR1 PRHDT and CDR2 FYEKMQ (reference sequence). CDR3 length equals 16 residues. Trimming stripped 6 bases from V and 4 bases from J, with 21 bases between. Drawing the rest from reference TRBV13 and TRBJ1-2, the complete variable domain is AAGVIQSPRHLIKEKRETATLKCYPIPRHDTVYWYQQGPGQDPQFLISFYEKMQSDKGSIPDRFSAQQFSDYHSELNMSSLELGDSALYFCASSSTYRRQLYGYTFGSGTRLTVV.

This rearrangement joins TRBV11-1 to TRBJ2-7; TRBD1 is a possible D gene (5 bases). Trimming stripped 2 bases from V and 3 bases from J, with 5 bases between. The germline V gene encodes CDR1 SGHAT and CDR2 FQDESV (reference sequence). This CDR3 region has 12 residues. CDR3 nucleotide sequence: TGTGCCAGCAGCTTACAGGGCTACGAGCAGTACTTC. Translating it yields CASSLQGYEQYF.